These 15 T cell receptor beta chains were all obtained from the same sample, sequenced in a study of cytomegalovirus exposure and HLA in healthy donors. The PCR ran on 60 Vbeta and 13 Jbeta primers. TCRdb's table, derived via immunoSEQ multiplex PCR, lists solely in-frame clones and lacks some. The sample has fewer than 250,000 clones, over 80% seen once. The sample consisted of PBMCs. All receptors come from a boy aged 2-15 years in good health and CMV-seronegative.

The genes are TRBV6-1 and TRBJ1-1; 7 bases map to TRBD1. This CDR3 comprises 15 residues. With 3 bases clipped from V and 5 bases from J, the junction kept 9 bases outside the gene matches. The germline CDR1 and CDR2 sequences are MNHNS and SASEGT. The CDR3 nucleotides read TGTGCCAGCAGTGATCCCGAGGGGGCCGGAACTGAAGCTTTCTTT. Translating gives CASSDPEGAGTEAFF.

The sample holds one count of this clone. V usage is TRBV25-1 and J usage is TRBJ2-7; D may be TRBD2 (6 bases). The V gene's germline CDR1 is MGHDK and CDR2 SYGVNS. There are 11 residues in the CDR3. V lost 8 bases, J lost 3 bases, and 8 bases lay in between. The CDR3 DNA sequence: TGTGCCAGCGGGGGGTTCTACGAGCAGTACTTC. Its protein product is CASGGFYEQYF.

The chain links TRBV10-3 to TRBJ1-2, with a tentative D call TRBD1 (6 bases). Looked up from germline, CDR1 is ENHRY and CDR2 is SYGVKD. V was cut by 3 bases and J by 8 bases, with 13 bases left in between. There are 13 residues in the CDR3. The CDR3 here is CAISDGGAYGYTF. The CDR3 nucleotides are TGTGCCATCAGTGACGGGGGGGCGTACGGCTACACCTTC.

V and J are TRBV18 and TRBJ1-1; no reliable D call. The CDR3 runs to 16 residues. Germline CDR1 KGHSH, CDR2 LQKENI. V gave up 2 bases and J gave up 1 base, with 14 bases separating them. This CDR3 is CASSPGGPSSNTEAFF. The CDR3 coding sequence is TGTGCCAGCTCACCAGGAGGACCCTCGTCGAACACTGAAGCTTTCTTT.

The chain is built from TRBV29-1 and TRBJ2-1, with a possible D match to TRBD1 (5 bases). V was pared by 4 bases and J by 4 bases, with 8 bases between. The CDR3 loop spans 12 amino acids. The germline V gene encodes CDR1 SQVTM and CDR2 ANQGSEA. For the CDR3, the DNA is TGCAGCGTTGGGACACCGTACAATGAGCAGTTCTTC. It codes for CSVGTPYNEQFF.

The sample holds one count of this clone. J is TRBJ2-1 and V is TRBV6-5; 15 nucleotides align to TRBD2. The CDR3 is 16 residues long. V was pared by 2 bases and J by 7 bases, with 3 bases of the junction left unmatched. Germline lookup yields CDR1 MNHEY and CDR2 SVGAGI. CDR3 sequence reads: CASSYSGLAGGNEQFF. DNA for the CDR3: TGTGCCAGCAGTTACAGCGGACTAGCGGGAGGGAATGAGCAGTTCTTC.

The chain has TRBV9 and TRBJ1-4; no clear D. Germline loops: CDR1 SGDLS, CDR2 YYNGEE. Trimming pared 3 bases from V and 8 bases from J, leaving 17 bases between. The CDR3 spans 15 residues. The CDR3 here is CASSATPLTPEKLFF. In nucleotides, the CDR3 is TGTGCCAGCAGCGCCACCCCCTTGACACCGGAAAAACTGTTTTTT. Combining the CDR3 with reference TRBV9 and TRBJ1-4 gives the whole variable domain DSGVTQTPKHLITATGQRVTLRCSPRSGDLSVYWYQQSLDQGLQFLIQYYNGEERAKGNILERFSAQQFPDLHSELNLSSLELGDSALYFCASSATPLTPEKLFFGSGTQLSVL.

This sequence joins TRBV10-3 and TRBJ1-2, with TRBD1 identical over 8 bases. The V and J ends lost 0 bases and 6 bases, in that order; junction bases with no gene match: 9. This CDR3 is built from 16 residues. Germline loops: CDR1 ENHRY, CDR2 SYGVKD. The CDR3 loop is CAISESRDRFLNGYTF. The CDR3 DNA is TGTGCCATCAGTGAGTCCCGGGACAGGTTTTTGAATGGCTACACCTTC.

The CDR3 DNA reads TGCGCCAGCAGCTTTACTAGCGGGAGCACAGATACGCAGTATTTT. Its protein is CASSFTSGSTDTQYF. V gene TRBV5-1 combines with J gene TRBJ2-3, with 9 bases that match TRBD2. Germline trimming cut 2 bases from V and 0 bases from J; bases unmatched to any gene: 1. From germline, CDR1 is SGHRS and CDR2 YFSETQ. CDR3 length: 15 residues.

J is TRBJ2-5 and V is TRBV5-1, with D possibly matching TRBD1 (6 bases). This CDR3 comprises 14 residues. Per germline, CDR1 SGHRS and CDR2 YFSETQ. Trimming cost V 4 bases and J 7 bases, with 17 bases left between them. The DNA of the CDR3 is TGCGCCAGCAGCACTGGGACACCCAAGGGGACCCAGTACTTC. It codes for CASSTGTPKGTQYF. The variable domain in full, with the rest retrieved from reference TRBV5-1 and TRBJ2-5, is KAGVTQTPRYLIKTRGQQVTLSCSPISGHRSVSWYQQTPGQGLQFLFEYFSETQRNKGNFPGRFSGRQFSNSRSEMNVSTLELGDSALYLCASSTGTPKGTQYFGPGTRLLVL.

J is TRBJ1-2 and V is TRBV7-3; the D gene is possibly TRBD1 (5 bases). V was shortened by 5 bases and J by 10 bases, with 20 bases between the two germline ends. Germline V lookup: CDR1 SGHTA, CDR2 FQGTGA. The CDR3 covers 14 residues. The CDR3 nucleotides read TGTGCCAGCAGCCCAACGGGGGTCCAAGGAGACTACACCTTC. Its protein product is CASSPTGVQGDYTF.

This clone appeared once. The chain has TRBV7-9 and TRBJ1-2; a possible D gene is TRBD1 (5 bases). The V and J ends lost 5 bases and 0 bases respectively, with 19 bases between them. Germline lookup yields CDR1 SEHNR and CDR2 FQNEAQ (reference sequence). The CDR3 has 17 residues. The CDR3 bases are TGTGCCAGCAGCGCGGGACCCTTTATTCCAGCTAACTATGGCTACACCTTC. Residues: CASSAGPFIPANYGYTF.

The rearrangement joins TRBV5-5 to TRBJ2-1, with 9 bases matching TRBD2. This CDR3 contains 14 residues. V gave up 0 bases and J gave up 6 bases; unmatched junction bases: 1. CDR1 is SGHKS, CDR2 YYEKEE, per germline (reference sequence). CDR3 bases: TGTGCCAGCAGCTTGGGTAGCGGGAGCAATGAGCAGTTCTTC. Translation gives CASSLGSGSNEQFF.

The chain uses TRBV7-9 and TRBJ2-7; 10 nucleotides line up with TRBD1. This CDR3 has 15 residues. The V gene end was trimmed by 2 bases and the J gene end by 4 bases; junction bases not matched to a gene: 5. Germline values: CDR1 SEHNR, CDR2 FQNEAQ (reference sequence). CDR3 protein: CASSLPPGQGYEQYF. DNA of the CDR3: TGTGCCAGCAGCTTACCCCCGGGACAGGGGTACGAGCAGTACTTC.

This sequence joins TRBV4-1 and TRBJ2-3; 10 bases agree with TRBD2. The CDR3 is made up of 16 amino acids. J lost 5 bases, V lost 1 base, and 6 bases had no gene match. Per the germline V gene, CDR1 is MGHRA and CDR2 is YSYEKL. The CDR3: CASSQVSSGRGDTQYF. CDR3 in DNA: TGCGCCAGCAGCCAAGTCTCTAGCGGGAGAGGAGATACGCAGTATTTT.